This T cell receptor (beta chain) emerged from a study of CD8+ T cells in alopecia areata. Study-wide results and caveats: Clonality exceeded that of normal scalp in lesional scalp, most notably in alopecia totalis/universalis.

Specified treatment: oral pan-JAK inhibitor, 5-10 mg twice daily. RNA was isolated and reverse transcribed to cDNA, the sequencing template. The assay was immunoSEQ multiplex PCR, and TCRdb's table has in-frame clones only and misses some. The table lists about 120,000 clones, 53% of them singletons. This clone has just one count. Its antigen is currently unknown. CDR3 length equals 20 residues. CDR1 is LNHNV and CDR2 is YYDKDF in the germline V gene (reference sequence). V trimming: 0 bases; J trimming: 1 base; junction bases outside the gene matches: 8. This sequence joins TRBV15 and TRBJ2-1; 14 bases fit TRBD2. The source material was CD4+ T cells sorted from blood, sampled at week 4, from a patient treated with tofacitinib. The receptor was derived from a human donor with alopecia areata. CDR3 protein: CATSREGWGLAGVSYNEQFF. Written as DNA, the CDR3 is TGTGCCACCAGCAGAGAAGGATGGGGACTAGCGGGAGTTTCCTACAATGAGCAGTTCTTC.